These T cell receptor beta chains were read from a single sample in a study of glioma-infiltrating T cells after dendritic cell vaccination. Assay used: immunoSEQ multiplex PCR; TCRdb lists only in-frame clones, some missing. Here the sample spans 80,000 to 100,000 clones, 79% being singletons. Sequences were derived from blood, sampled before dendritic cell vaccination. These receptor sequences come from a human donor with glioblastoma. Each CDR3 is given with its conserved first and last residue. D genes are given only for firm matches. Clone size is stated in some rows and not others, as once, few, many or a class when expanded.

v_gene	d_gene	j_gene	abundance	CDR3aa	CDR3nt
TRBV2	NA	TRBJ1-4	NA	CASSRTDINEKLFF	TGTGCCAGCAGTCGGACAGATATTAATGAAAAACTGTTTTTT
TRBV6-6	TRBD1	TRBJ2-3	NA	CASSWPDRADTQYF	TGTGCCAGCAGTTGGCCGGACAGGGCAGATACGCAGTATTTT
TRBV28	TRBD2	TRBJ2-1	few	CATRGGPLANEQFF	TGTGCCACGCGGGGGGGGCCTCTGGCAAATGAGCAGTTCTTC
TRBV18	TRBD1	TRBJ1-5	NA	CASSPTGAHSNQPQHF	TGTGCCAGCTCACCCACAGGGGCCCATAGCAATCAGCCCCAGCATTTT
TRBV29-1	NA	TRBJ1-1	NA	CSASTGVNTEAFF	TGCAGCGCTAGTACGGGTGTGAACACTGAAGCTTTCTTT
TRBV19	TRBD2	TRBJ2-4	few	CASSSLGGIQYF	TGTGCCAGTAGTAGTCTGGGGGGGATTCAGTACTTC
TRBV28	NA	TRBJ2-1	NA	CASSLHREYFSNEQFF	TGTGCCAGCAGCCTACACAGGGAGTACTTCAGCAATGAGCAGTTCTTC
TRBV7-9	TRBD2	TRBJ2-2	NA	CAHALGAGAATGELFF	TGTGCCCACGCCCTGGGAGCGGGGGCCGCAACCGGGGAGCTGTTTTTT
TRBV29-1	NA	TRBJ1-1	once	CSVDLSGQGATEAFF	TGCAGCGTTGATTTATCCGGGCAGGGTGCCACTGAAGCTTTCTTT
TRBV2	TRBD1	TRBJ2-7	NA	CASRRQGTSYEQYF	TGTGCCAGCAGGAGACAGGGGACCTCTTACGAGCAGTACTTC
TRBV7-9	TRBD2	TRBJ2-7	NA	CASRNTGTSGSHEQYF	TGTGCCAGCAGAAATACCGGGACTAGCGGGAGCCACGAGCAGTACTTC
TRBV10-3	TRBD1	TRBJ1-2	NA	CATRDRAADGYTF	TGTGCCACTAGGGACAGGGCCGCGGACGGCTACACCTTC
TRBV10-2	NA	TRBJ1-5	NA	CASSESTRFKNTDQPQHF	TGCGCCAGCAGTGAGTCGACTCGGTTCAAGAATACGGATCAGCCCCAGCATTTT
TRBV19	TRBD2	TRBJ2-3	NA	CASSIYAAGGRDTQYF	TGTGCCAGTAGTATATATGCGGCGGGGGGCCGGGATACGCAGTATTTT
TRBV5-4	NA	TRBJ2-3	few	CASSGDSITDTQYF	TGTGCCAGCAGCGGGGACTCTATCACAGATACGCAGTATTTT